This T cell receptor (beta chain) was recorded in a study of identical twins. TCRdb itself ran the 5' RACE reads through MiXCR, one entry per CDR3 protein. The sample has about 260,000 distinct CDR3 sequences, 7% seen once; the top ten hold roughly 3.7%. Comments on this clonotype: Its specificity is unknown.

Between the trimmed V and J ends, which lost 3 bases and 5 bases, there was a span of 14 bases. The germline CDR1 and CDR2 sequences are MNHEY and SMNVEV (reference sequence). The CDR3 spans 15 residues. Whole-study results and caveats: Within cord blood, abundant beta clonotypes carried fewer insertions, but memory repertoires showed no such trend.

This sample also appeared in a second study, on yellow fever vaccine responses in identical twins. That investigation notes: Reportedly, the T cell response mounted by twins to vaccine seemed partly convergent, partly personalized.

This receptor was identified in a young woman in good health. The chain combines TRBV27 with TRBJ2-1, with D possibly TRBD2 on 5 matching bases. The material sequenced was memory (CD45RO+) T cells sorted from blood. The CDR3 DNA is TGTGCCAGCAGTTTTGGTCTAGCAAGTGACAATGAGCAGTTCTTC. Protein product: CASSFGLASDNEQFF.